The 8 T cell receptor beta chains listed next were all sequenced from one sample in a study of blood T cell repertoires in COVID-19. Assay used: immunoSEQ multiplex PCR; TCRdb lists only in-frame clones, some missing. The repertoire includes approximately 180,000 clones, roughly 86% of them detected once, and roughly 1.4% sits in the top ten. Sequenced input: peripheral blood. The receptor set was obtained from a woman aged 45-59 years with acute or convalescent COVID-19.

The J gene is TRBJ1-4, the V gene TRBV6-5; D not certain. V was pared by 0 bases and J by 6 bases, with 11 bases between. The length of the CDR3 is 15 residues. Germline values: CDR1 MNHEY, CDR2 SVGAGI. The CDR3 spells CASSYSREVHEKLFF. As DNA, the CDR3 is TGTGCCAGCAGTTACTCGAGGGAGGTTCATGAAAAACTGTTTTTT.

The chain has TRBV6-5 and TRBJ2-3; 10 bases align to TRBD1. The CDR3 covers 13 residues. J lost 4 bases, V lost 6 bases, and 1 base had no gene match. In germline, CDR1 is MNHEY, CDR2 SVGAGI. The CDR3 DNA sequence: TGTGCCAGCAGGGGACAGGGGCCAGATACGCAGTATTTT. As protein: CASRGQGPDTQYF.

The chain links TRBV7-9 to TRBJ1-2; D is uncertain. This CDR3 is 15 amino acids long. Germline CDR1 is SEHNR and CDR2 is FQNEAQ (reference sequence). The CDR3 spells CALQLIETSNYGYTF. CDR3 DNA: TGTGCGTTACAGCTTATAGAGACATCTAACTATGGCTACACCTTC.

The chain joins TRBV3-1 (or the pseudogene TRBV3-2) to TRBJ2-3, with D unclear. Between the trimmed V and J ends, which lost 1 base and 1 base, there was a span of 9 bases. CDR3 size: 15 residues. Per germline, CDR1 LGHDT and CDR2 YNNKEL (reference sequence). The CDR3 DNA sequence: TGTGCCAGCAGCCAAGTTCTAACTGGCACAGATACGCAGTATTTT. This sequence encodes CASSQVLTGTDTQYF.

Here the CDR3 DNA reads TGTGCCAGCAGCTTAGGTATCGGCAGGGGAGTTTCCGAGCAGTACTTC. It specifies CASSLGIGRGVSEQYF. This chain uses TRBV13 with TRBJ2-7, with D possibly being TRBD1 (6 bases). The CDR3 runs 16 residues. V lost 0 bases to trimming and J lost 6 bases, with 18 bases between them. Germline values: CDR1 PRHDT, CDR2 FYEKMQ (reference sequence).

V gene TRBV19 combines with J gene TRBJ1-3; D is ambiguous. This CDR3 is built from 15 residues. Germline-derived CDR1 and CDR2 are LNHDA and SQIVND (reference sequence). The V end lost 4 bases, the J end lost 2 bases, and 12 bases lay between the germline ends. The CDR3 nucleotides are TGTGCCAGTAGTACGGGGAAGGGAGCTGGAAACACCATATATTTT. It is translated as CASSTGKGAGNTIYF. The variable domain in full, completed from reference TRBV19 and TRBJ1-3, reads DGGITQSPKYLFRKEGQNVTLSCEQNLNHDAMYWYRQDPGQGLRLIYYSQIVNDFQKGDIAEGYSVSREKKESFPLTVTSAQKNPTAFYLCASSTGKGAGNTIYFGEGSWLTVV.

This clone occurred a few times. V usage is TRBV11-3 and J usage is TRBJ1-1; TRBD1 might be the D (5 bases). The CDR3 covers 13 residues. V was trimmed by 4 bases and J by 1 base, leaving 7 bases between them. CDR1 and CDR2 (germline): SGHNT, YENEEA. The CDR3 DNA follows: TGTGCCAGCAGCTCAACAGGGAACACTGAAGCTTTCTTT. Protein product: CASSSTGNTEAFF.

CDR3 sequence: CSVGTVNYGYTF. CDR3 bases: TGCAGCGTTGGGACAGTCAACTATGGCTACACCTTC. The rearrangement links TRBV29-1 to TRBJ1-2, with D possibly matching TRBD1 (6 bases). This CDR3 comprises 12 residues. Germline-derived CDR1 and CDR2 are SQVTM and ANQGSEA. V lost 4 bases, J lost 2 bases, and 8 bases lay in between.